These 27 T cell receptor beta chains came from one sample sequenced in a study of T cell responses to AZD1222 COVID-19 vaccine. Profiling relied on immunoSEQ multiplex PCR, and the TCRdb table lists in-frame clones only, not all of them. The sample records around 140,000 clones, approximately 83% being singletons. Source: peripheral blood, taken on day 0 of AZD1222 vaccination. The receptor source for this set is an adult in good health.

This chain connects TRBV25-1 to TRBJ2-5, with D perhaps TRBD2 (5 bases). The CDR3 has 14 amino acids. The germline gives CDR1 MGHDK, CDR2 SYGVNS. Trimming took off 2 bases at V and 5 bases at J, with 12 bases between the two ends. CDR3 amino acids: CASSELQSGETQYF. The CDR3, as DNA: TGTGCCAGCAGTGAACTACAGTCGGGGGAGACCCAGTACTTC.

J is TRBJ1-2 and V is TRBV27; TRBD1 matches at 7 bases. The V gene end was trimmed by 5 bases and the J gene end by 4 bases; junction bases not matched to a gene: 10. Germline V gives CDR1 MNHEY, CDR2 SMNVEV (reference sequence). The CDR3 length is 15 residues. DNA for the CDR3: TGTGCCAGCAGTCCCACAGGGGTGCTTGGCTATGGCTACACCTTC. This encodes CASSPTGVLGYGYTF.

The chain combines TRBV19 with TRBJ2-5, with 7 bases aligning to TRBD1. Germline loops: CDR1 LNHDA, CDR2 SQIVND (reference sequence). This CDR3 has 16 amino acids. With V trimmed by 5 bases and J by 4 bases, 13 bases remained unmatched. The DNA of the CDR3 is TGTGCCAGTAGTGCTCTACAACAGGGGTTGGCAGAGACCCAGTACTTC. It specifies CASSALQQGLAETQYF.

This clone was picked up one time. The V call is TRBV11-2, the J call TRBJ2-5; TRBD2 is a possible D gene (5 bases). Trimming took 6 bases from V and 4 from J, leaving 6 bases between them. CDR1 SGHAT and CDR2 FQNNGV come from the germline V gene. The CDR3 length is 11 residues. CDR3 nucleotide sequence: TGTGCCAGCAGAGGAGGAGAGACCCAGTACTTC. Translation: CASRGGETQYF.

The V and J genes are TRBV6-5 and TRBJ1-1; 7 bases are shared with TRBD1. The ends lost 6 bases at V and 1 base at J; junction bases unmatched: 5. This CDR3 contains 14 residues. The V gene's germline CDR1 is MNHEY and CDR2 SVGAGI. The DNA of the CDR3 is TGTGCCAGCAGACCGGGACAGACGAACACTGAAGCTTTCTTT. This codes for CASRPGQTNTEAFF.

The rearrangement uses TRBV7-9 and TRBJ1-1, with a possible D match to TRBD1 (6 bases). Germline lookup yields CDR1 SEHNR and CDR2 FQNEAQ (reference sequence). The CDR3 is 14 residues long. Between the trimmed V and J ends, which lost 5 bases and 0 bases, there was a span of 10 bases. The CDR3 reads CASSQGQVNTEAFF. The CDR3 DNA reads TGTGCCAGCAGCCAGGGACAAGTGAACACTGAAGCTTTCTTT. Combining the CDR3 with reference TRBV7-9 and TRBJ1-1 gives the whole variable domain DTGVSQNPRHKITKRGQNVTFRCDPISEHNRLYWYRQTLGQGPEFLTYFQNEAQLEKSRLLSDRFSAERPKGSFSTLEIQRTEQGDSAMYLCASSQGQVNTEAFFGQGTRLTVV.

The chain employs TRBV5-4 and TRBJ1-1; unclear D gene. Trimming shortened V by 4 bases and J by 0 bases, and 16 bases separated the two germline ends. The V gene's germline CDR1 is SGHNT and CDR2 YYREEE (reference sequence). This CDR3 has 16 residues. CDR3 bases: TGTGCCAGCAGCGGAAGCCAAGGTCGGATGAACACTGAAGCTTTCTTT. Protein sequence: CASSGSQGRMNTEAFF.

The V call is TRBV2, the J call TRBJ2-4; maybe TRBD2 (5 bases). CDR1 and CDR2 from the germline V gene are SNHLY and FYNNEI. The CDR3 totals 10 residues. The V gene lost 8 bases and the J gene lost 8 bases, with 7 bases spanning the gap. The DNA of the CDR3 is TGTGCCAGCGAGAGGGACATTCAGTACTTC. Protein sequence: CASERDIQYF.

This clone was picked up one time. The rearrangement uses TRBV5-4 and TRBJ1-2, with 8 bases lining up with TRBD1. CDR1 is SGHNT, CDR2 YYREEE, per germline (reference sequence). Losses at the gene ends were 4 bases for V and 6 bases for J; bases not matched to a gene: 11. CDR3 length: 15 residues. CDR3 region: CASSPRTGPGDGYTF. CDR3 nucleotide sequence: TGTGCCAGCAGCCCGCGGACAGGGCCAGGGGATGGCTACACCTTC.

The rearrangement uses TRBV7-6 and TRBJ2-5, with D unresolved. Germline-derived CDR1 and CDR2 are SGHVS and FNYEAQ. V lost 3 bases and J lost 10, with 12 bases in between. The CDR3 contains 12 residues. Written as DNA, the CDR3 is TGTGCCAGCAGCTTTGGTGGGGTTGACCAGTACTTC. This sequence encodes CASSFGGVDQYF. Combining the CDR3 with reference TRBV7-6 and TRBJ2-5 gives the whole variable domain GAGVSQSPRYKVTKRGQDVALRCDPISGHVSLYWYRQALGQGPEFLTYFNYEAQQDKSGLPNDRFSAERPEGSISTLTIQRTEQRDSAMYRCASSFGGVDQYFGPGTRLLVL.

This chain connects TRBV30 to TRBJ2-7; D may be TRBD1 (5 bases). V shed 7 bases and J shed 0 bases, with 10 bases lying between them. CDR1 is GTSNPN, CDR2 SVGIG, per germline (reference sequence). CDR3 length: 12 residues. CDR3 loop: CALRQSSYEQYF. Written as DNA, the CDR3 is TGTGCCTTAAGACAGAGCTCCTACGAGCAGTACTTC.

The chain has TRBV28 and TRBJ1-2; TRBD1 might be the D (6 bases). Germline assignment: CDR1 MDHEN and CDR2 SYDVKM. V was clipped by 2 bases and J by 10 bases, with 14 bases between them. This CDR3 spans 13 amino acids. The CDR3 region is CASSLEGGRFYTF. The CDR3 DNA is TGTGCCAGCAGTTTAGAGGGGGGGCGCTTCTACACCTTC.

The V and J genes are TRBV23-1 and TRBJ2-1, with D hard to call. TRBV23-1 is classed as an ORF, of uncertain function. V was trimmed by 8 bases and J by 2 bases, leaving 13 bases between them. The CDR3 extends over 14 amino acids. The DNA for the CDR3 is TGCGCCAGCCGTACACTTGCCACCTACAATGAGCAGTTCTTC. Translated: CASRTLATYNEQFF.

V usage is TRBV6-4 and J usage is TRBJ1-3, with 10 bases matching TRBD1. The CDR3 loop spans 18 amino acids. Germline-derived CDR1 and CDR2 are MRHNA and SNTAGT. Trimming removed 4 bases from V and 4 bases from J; junction bases left unmatched: 13. The CDR3 protein is CASSASVRQGALGNTIYF. The CDR3 nucleotides read TGTGCCAGCAGTGCCTCAGTACGACAGGGGGCTTTAGGAAACACCATATATTTT.

This chain joins TRBV19 and TRBJ1-6; D is unresolved. The CDR3 is 14 amino acids. Per germline, CDR1 LNHDA and CDR2 SQIVND (reference sequence). V was trimmed by 1 base and J by 9 bases, leaving 10 bases between them. CDR3 DNA sequence: TGTGCCAGTAGTATAGTACCGGTGCGTTCACCCCTCCACTTT. This translates into CASSIVPVRSPLHF. Full variable domain (rest looked up from reference TRBV19 and TRBJ1-6): DGGITQSPKYLFRKEGQNVTLSCEQNLNHDAMYWYRQDPGQGLRLIYYSQIVNDFQKGDIAEGYSVSREKKESFPLTVTSAQKNPTAFYLCASSIVPVRSPLHFGNGTRLTVT.

In its sample, this clone was seen a few times. This chain links TRBV30 with TRBJ1-4, with D tentatively TRBD1 (5 bases). This CDR3 is built from 19 residues. CDR1 is GTSNPN, CDR2 SVGIG, per germline (reference sequence). V lost 6 bases and J lost 2, with 28 bases in between. The DNA for the CDR3 is TGTGCCTGTGGGGAAGGAGGGACGTCAATTATAGGGACTAATGAAAAACTGTTTTTT. Translated, it gives CACGEGGTSIIGTNEKLFF.

The chain recombines TRBV5-1 with TRBJ2-5; unclear D gene. This CDR3 has 12 residues. CDR1 is SGHRS, CDR2 YFSETQ, per germline. Trimming took 4 bases from V and 1 from J, leaving 5 bases between them. CDR3 nucleotide sequence: TGCGCCAGCAGCCTCGCCCAAGAGACCCAGTACTTC. Protein sequence: CASSLAQETQYF.

This sequence joins TRBV21-1 and TRBJ1-2. TRBV21-1 is reported as a pseudogene. The CDR3 has 16 residues. CDR3 nucleotides: TGTGCCAGCAGCAACCCCCGGGGGGGTTGGAGCTATGGCTACACCTTC. It is translated as CASSNPRGGWSYGYTF.

The chain combines TRBV28 with TRBJ1-1, with D uncertain. The V end lost 2 bases, the J end lost 5 bases, and 18 bases lay between the germline ends. The CDR3 length is 16 residues. Germline-derived CDR1 and CDR2 are MDHEN and SYDVKM. Here the CDR3 DNA reads TGTGCCAGCAGTTTACGGGGTAGGCTTGATAGAACTGAAGCTTTCTTT. This translates into CASSLRGRLDRTEAFF.

V gene TRBV19 combines with J gene TRBJ2-1; possible D gene TRBD1, 6 bases. V was clipped by 10 bases and J by 5 bases, with 18 bases between them. Germline CDR1 is LNHDA and CDR2 is SQIVND (reference sequence). The CDR3 runs 14 residues. The CDR3 reads CATMVQGQDNEQFF. The CDR3 DNA is TGTGCCACTATGGTCCAGGGACAAGACAATGAGCAGTTCTTC.

The chain couples TRBV5-1 to TRBJ1-4; D is ambiguous. The CDR3 extends over 14 amino acids. Germline V gene sequence: CDR1 SGHRS, CDR2 YFSETQ. Trimming left V 5 bases short and J 3 bases short, with 11 bases between. CDR3 bases: TGCGCCAGCAGACCCGGCCAAGCTAATGAAAAACTGTTTTTT. Its translation is CASRPGQANEKLFF.

Remarks on this clone: One end of the junction varies from germline; a read error may be responsible. J is TRBJ1-2 and V is TRBV9, with TRBD1 matching over 7 bases. Germline V gene data show CDR1 as SGDLS and CDR2 as YYNGEE. There are 15 residues in the CDR3. The CDR3 protein is CTSSVDEQGWRGYTF. In nucleotides, the CDR3 is TGTACCAGCAGCGTTGATGAACAGGGGTGGCGTGGCTACACCTTC.

The rearrangement uses TRBV2 and TRBJ2-3; 9 positions match TRBD2. In germline, CDR1 is SNHLY, CDR2 FYNNEI. Unmatched junction bases numbered 4, after V lost 4 bases and J lost 2 bases. The CDR3 runs 15 residues. CDR3 amino acids: CASSGQRGDTDTQYF. CDR3 coding DNA: TGTGCCAGCAGTGGACAGCGGGGGGACACAGATACGCAGTATTTT.

This clone was detected many times. The gene calls are TRBV29-1 and TRBJ2-1; 8 positions match TRBD2. The V segment lost 4 bases and the J segment 9 bases; nucleotides outside the gene matches: 11. CDR3 size: 14 residues. Looked up from germline, CDR1 is SQVTM and CDR2 is ANQGSEA. The CDR3 DNA reads TGCAGCGTTGGAGAGTTGGTAGCGGGATCTGAGCAGTTCTTC. Its protein product is CSVGELVAGSEQFF.

V gene TRBV9 combines with J gene TRBJ2-3, with D possibly called TRBD1 or TRBD2 (5 bases each). The CDR3 has 15 amino acids. V was trimmed by 3 bases and J by 3 bases, leaving 14 bases between them. The V gene's germline CDR1 is SGDLS and CDR2 YYNGEE. CDR3: CASSGSGAWTDTQYF. CDR3 DNA sequence: TGTGCCAGCAGCGGTTCCGGGGCGTGGACAGATACGCAGTATTTT.

V usage is TRBV5-3 and J usage is TRBJ1-2, with unresolved D. TRBV5-3 is sorted into the ORF group, with uncertain function. The CDR3 has 11 residues. The V end was cut by 5 bases, the J end by 8 bases, with 10 bases between. In DNA form, the CDR3 reads TGTGCCAGAAGTTTTACACCGGGCTACACCTTC. Its translation: CARSFTPGYTF.

The chain recombines TRBV9 with TRBJ1-3; D is ambiguous. CDR1 SGDLS and CDR2 YYNGEE come from the germline V gene. The CDR3 has 16 residues. Trimming took 4 bases from V and 6 from J, leaving 20 bases between them. This CDR3 reads CASSPEGGSVENTIYF. CDR3 bases: TGTGCCAGCAGCCCAGAAGGTGGGTCAGTGGAAAACACCATATATTTT.